Included here is one T cell receptor beta chain sequence, with context. What this receptor recognizes is not known. The record has no base qualities; no much larger clone is one base away. Participants in the prospective study were enrolled through a virtual design, were aged about 18 to 100 years, and lived in approximately 25 United States geographic areas. In the prospective study, cohorts were assigned on the basis of participant-reported clinical history obtained from a screening survey and a study questionnaire. In the prospective study, whole blood, serum and a nasopharyngeal or oropharyngeal swab were collected from each participant by mobile phlebotomists. Additional blood draws and questionnaires over a 2-month period could optionally be provided by prospective study participants. Prospective study blood samples were shipped either frozen or at room temperature before DNA extraction. Deletion took 6 bases off V and 8 bases off J, with a span of 29 bases between the germline ends. CDR1 MNHEY and CDR2 SMNVEV are derived from the germline V gene (reference sequence). From its cysteine to its phenylalanine, the CDR3 spans 19 amino acids. Left in the record is the CDR3 DNA by itself, 57 bases read in frame from the first base.

TCRbeta CDR3 regions were amplified from genomic DNA by means of the immunoSEQ Assay, a bias-controlled multiplex PCR. The authors' analysis ran thus. Nucleated cell counts per sample were estimated from amplification of reference gene primers within the assay. Sequence reads were collapsed and filtered to measure the absolute abundance of every unique TCRbeta CDR3 rearrangement. For each sample, productive Simpson clonality was calculated as the square root of Simpson's diversity index over productive rearrangements. Drawn from immuneACCESS, this table holds only the in-frame rearrangements with V and J called that TCRdb kept. Clones are partly lost; checked studies trace under half to an unresolved V gene and leave the rest unexplained. Clone size and V and J calls were adopted from that table, with D and trimming inferred from the DNA. This sample comprises 200,000 to 250,000 clones, around 82% of them detected only once. The top ten clonotypes cover 3.5% to 5.5% of the sample.

This sample was taken from a study of blood T cell repertoires in COVID-19 (dated by TCRdb to the early 2020s). At the level of the whole study: Samples from collaborators originated in the United States, Italy and Spain and spanned both the acute and convalescent phases of COVID-19. The material from the prospective study consisted of cDNA or gDNA derived from T cells, B-cell-depleted T cells, or PBMCs. Subjects who had been exposed to COVID-19, were actively infected with it, or had recovered from it provided the deeply sampled blood TCRbeta repertoires that made up the dataset. The repertoires were made available in a free public database intended to serve as a resource for research on the immune response to SARS-CoV-2. Samples came from the ongoing ImmuneRACE study (first 160 participants) plus 1,254 subjects from 6 global collaborators. A de-identified subject ID, COVID-19 status, age in years and sex were almost always included in the sample metadata. Where available, HLA class I and class II types were taken from metadata supplied by the sample provider and were not determined by assay-based typing. Findings and caveats that apply to the study as a whole: The amount of clinical and demographic metadata varied by source and participant and was provided uncurated.

The receptor was derived from a man aged 25 to 40 with acute COVID-19. The sample consisted of PBMCs or T cells enriched from blood (not recorded which). The V gene is TRBV27 and the J gene is TRBJ1-6, with a weak D call of TRBD1 (5 bases match). Here is the DNA: TGTGCCAGCAGACTAACCCCCCTCCCGACAGCAGATGCAGATTCACCCCTCCACTTT. It encodes CASRLTPLPTADADSPLHF.